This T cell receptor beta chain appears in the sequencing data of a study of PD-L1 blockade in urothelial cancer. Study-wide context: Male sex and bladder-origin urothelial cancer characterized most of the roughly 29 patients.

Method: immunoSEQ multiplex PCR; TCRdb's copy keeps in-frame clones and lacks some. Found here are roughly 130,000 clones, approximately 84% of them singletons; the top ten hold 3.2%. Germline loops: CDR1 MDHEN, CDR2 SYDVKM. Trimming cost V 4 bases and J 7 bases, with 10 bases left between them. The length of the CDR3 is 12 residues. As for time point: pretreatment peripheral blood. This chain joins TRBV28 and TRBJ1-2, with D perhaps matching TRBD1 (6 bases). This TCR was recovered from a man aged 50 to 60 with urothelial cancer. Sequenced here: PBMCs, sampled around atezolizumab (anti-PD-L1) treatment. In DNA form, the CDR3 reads TGTGCCAGCAGTTACAGGGATAGTGGCTACACCTTC. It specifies CASSYRDSGYTF.